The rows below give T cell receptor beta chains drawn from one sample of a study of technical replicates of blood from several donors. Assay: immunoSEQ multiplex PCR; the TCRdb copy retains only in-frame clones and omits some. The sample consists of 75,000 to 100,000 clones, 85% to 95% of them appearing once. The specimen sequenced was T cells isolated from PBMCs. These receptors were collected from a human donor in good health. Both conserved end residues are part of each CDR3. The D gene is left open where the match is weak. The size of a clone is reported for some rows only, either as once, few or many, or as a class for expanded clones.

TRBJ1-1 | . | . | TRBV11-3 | TGTGCCAGCAGCTTATGGGGGGTGAACACTGAAGCTTTCTTT | CASSLWGVNTEAFF
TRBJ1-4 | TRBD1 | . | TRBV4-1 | TGCGCCAGCAGCCAAGATTGGAGCAGGGGGGCTAATGAAAAACTGTTTTTT | CASSQDWSRGANEKLFF
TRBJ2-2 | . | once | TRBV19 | TGTGCCAGTAGTATAGGAAGCCCCACCGGGGAGCTGTTTTTT | CASSIGSPTGELFF
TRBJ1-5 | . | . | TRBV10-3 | TGTGCCATCAGGGACACGGGTTTCGAACAGCCCCAGCATTTT | CAIRDTGFEQPQHF
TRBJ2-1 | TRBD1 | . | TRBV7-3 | TGTGCCAGCAGCTCCCGGACAGGGTGGGAAAGTGAGCAGTTCTTC | CASSSRTGWESEQFF
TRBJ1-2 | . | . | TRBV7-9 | TGTGCCAGCAGCGCTTCGGGTGCGTTAGGCTACACCTTC | CASSASGALGYTF
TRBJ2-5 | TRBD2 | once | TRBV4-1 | TGCGCCAGCAGCCCTCTAGCGGGATTAGGAGTTAGGGAGACCCAGTACTTC | CASSPLAGLGVRETQYF
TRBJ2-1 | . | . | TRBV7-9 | TGTGCCAGCAGCGCGATAAATGAGCAGTTCTTC | CASSAINEQFF
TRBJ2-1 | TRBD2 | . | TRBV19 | TGTGCCAGTAGTATAAGACGTCCGCCGGGACTAGCGGGCGGCTCCTACAATGAGCAGTTCTTC | CASSIRRPPGLAGGSYNEQFF
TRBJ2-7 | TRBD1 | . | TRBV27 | TGTGCCAGCAGTTTATCCTCTATTATGAGACAGGGGGAGGGCGAGCAGTACTTC | CASSLSSIMRQGEGEQYF
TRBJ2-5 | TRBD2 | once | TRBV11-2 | TGTGCCAGCAGCTTGTTTAGGGCTAGCGGGAGGGCCGAGGAAGAGACCCAGTACTTC | CASSLFRASGRAEEETQYF
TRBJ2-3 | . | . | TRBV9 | TGTGCCAGCAGCGTCAACCGACAGTTTACTAGCACAGATACGCAGTATTTT | CASSVNRQFTSTDTQYF
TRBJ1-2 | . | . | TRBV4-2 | TGTGCCAGCAGCCAAGATCTCAGGCAGGGCTACACCTTC | CASSQDLRQGYTF
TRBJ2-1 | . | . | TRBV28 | TGTGCCAGCAGAACCTACTGGGGCAGGGGCGATGAGCAGTTCTTC | CASRTYWGRGDEQFF
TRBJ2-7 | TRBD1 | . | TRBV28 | TGTGCCAGCAGTTCTGGGACAGGGAGCGCGGAGCAGTACTTC | CASSSGTGSAEQYF
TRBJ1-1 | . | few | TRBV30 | TGTGCCTGGAAGCAGGGGAACACTGAAGCTTTCTTT | CAWKQGNTEAFF
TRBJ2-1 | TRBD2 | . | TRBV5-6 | TGTGCCAGCAGCCCACTTTCCTTTAGCGGGATTTACAATGAGCAGTTCTTC | CASSPLSFSGIYNEQFF
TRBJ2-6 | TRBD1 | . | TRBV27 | TGTGCCAGCAGTTTACCGCGGACAGGTCTAATCTCTGGGGCCAACGTCCTGACTTTC | CASSLPRTGLISGANVLTF
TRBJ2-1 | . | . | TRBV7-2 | TGTGCCAGCAGCCGACAGTCCTACAATGAGCAGTTCTTC | CASSRQSYNEQFF
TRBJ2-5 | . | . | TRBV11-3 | TGTGCCAGCAGCTTAAGGGGAGAGACCCAGTACTTC | CASSLRGETQYF
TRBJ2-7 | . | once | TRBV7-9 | TGTGCCAGCAGCCAACTCATCTCCTACGAGCAGTACTTC | CASSQLISYEQYF
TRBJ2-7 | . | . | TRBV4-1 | TGCGCCAGCAGCCAAGCCCTGGCCGGGTCCTACGAGCAGTACTTC | CASSQALAGSYEQYF
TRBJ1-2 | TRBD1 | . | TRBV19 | TGTGCCACTCGACAGGGGGCTAACTATGGCTACACCTTC | CATRQGANYGYTF
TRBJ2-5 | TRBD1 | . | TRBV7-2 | TGTGCCAGCTACCTGGGGACAGGGCAAGAGACCCAGTACTTC | CASYLGTGQETQYF
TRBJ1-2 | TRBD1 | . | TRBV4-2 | TGTGCCAGCAGCCGCCGGGACAGAAATGGCTACACCTTC | CASSRRDRNGYTF
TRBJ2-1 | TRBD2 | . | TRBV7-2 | TGTGCCAGCAGCGTAATCACTAGCGCAACTATCTACAATGAGCAGTTCTTC | CASSVITSATIYNEQFF
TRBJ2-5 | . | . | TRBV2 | TGTGCCAGCAGTGGGACAGTCGGTTCAGAGACCCAGTACTTC | CASSGTVGSETQYF
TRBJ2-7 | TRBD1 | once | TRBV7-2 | TGTGCCAGCAGCAGACGGACAGGGGGCATCTACGAGCAGTACTTC | CASSRRTGGIYEQYF